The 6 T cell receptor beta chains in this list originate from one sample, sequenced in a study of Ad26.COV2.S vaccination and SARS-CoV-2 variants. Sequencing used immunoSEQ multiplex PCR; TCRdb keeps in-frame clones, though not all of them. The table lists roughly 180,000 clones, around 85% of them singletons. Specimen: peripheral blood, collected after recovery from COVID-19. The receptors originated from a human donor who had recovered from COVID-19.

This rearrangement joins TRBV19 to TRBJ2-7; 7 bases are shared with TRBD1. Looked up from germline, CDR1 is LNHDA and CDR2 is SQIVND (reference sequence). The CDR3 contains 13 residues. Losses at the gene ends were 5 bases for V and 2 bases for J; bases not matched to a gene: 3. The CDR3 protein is CASSPGTAYEQYF. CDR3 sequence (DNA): TGTGCCAGTAGTCCCGGGACAGCCTACGAGCAGTACTTC.

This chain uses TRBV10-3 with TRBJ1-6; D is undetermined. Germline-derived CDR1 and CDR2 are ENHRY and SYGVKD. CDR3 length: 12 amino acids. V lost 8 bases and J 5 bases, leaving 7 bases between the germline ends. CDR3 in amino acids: CAIRGNNSPLHF. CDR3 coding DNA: TGTGCCATCCGAGGGAATAATTCACCCCTCCACTTT.

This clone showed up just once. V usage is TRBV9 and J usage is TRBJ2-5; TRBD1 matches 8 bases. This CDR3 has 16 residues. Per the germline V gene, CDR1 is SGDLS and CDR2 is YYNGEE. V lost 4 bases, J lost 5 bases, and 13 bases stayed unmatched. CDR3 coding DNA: TGTGCCAGCAGCCCCACTTCCCTCAGGGGGCGGGAGACCCAGTACTTC. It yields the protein CASSPTSLRGRETQYF.

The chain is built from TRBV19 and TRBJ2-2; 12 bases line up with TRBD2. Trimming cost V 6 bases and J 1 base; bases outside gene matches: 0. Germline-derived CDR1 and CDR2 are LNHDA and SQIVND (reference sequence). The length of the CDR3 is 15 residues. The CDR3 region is CASRLAGGNTGELFF. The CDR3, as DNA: TGTGCCAGTAGACTAGCGGGGGGGAACACCGGGGAGCTGTTTTTT.

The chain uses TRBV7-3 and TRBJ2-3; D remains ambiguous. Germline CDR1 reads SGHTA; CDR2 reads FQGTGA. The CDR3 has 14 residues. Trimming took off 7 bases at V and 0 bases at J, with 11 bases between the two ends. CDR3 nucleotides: TGTGCCAGCAAACCCGACATTAGCACAGATACGCAGTATTTT. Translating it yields CASKPDISTDTQYF.

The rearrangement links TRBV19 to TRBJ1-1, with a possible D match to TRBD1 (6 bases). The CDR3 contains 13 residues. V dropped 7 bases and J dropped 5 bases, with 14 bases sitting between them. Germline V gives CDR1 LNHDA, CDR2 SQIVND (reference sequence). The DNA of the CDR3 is TGTGCCAGTACTCAGGGAGGGGGGACTGAAGCTTTCTTT. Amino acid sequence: CASTQGGGTEAFF.